The 17 T cell receptor beta chains in this list originate from one sample, sequenced in a study of early T cells in non-severe SARS-CoV-2 infection. TCRdb reprocessed the 5' RACE reads with MiXCR, giving one entry per CDR3 protein. The sample has 75,000 to 100,000 distinct CDR3 sequences; about 14% are singletons. The sequenced material came from whole blood. Receptors were obtained from an adult who was a healthcare worker with PCR-confirmed SARS-CoV-2 infection or an uninfected control (not recorded which).

The table lists this clonotype with many counts. V is TRBV5-1 and J is TRBJ2-6; D is unresolved. CDR1 and CDR2 (germline): SGHRS, YFSETQ. Trimming stripped 4 bases from V and 0 bases from J, with 11 bases between. This CDR3 comprises 16 residues. CDR3 coding DNA: TGCGCCAGCAGCCCGCTTGGCGTCTCTGGGGCCAACGTCCTGACTTTC. Translated, it gives CASSPLGVSGANVLTF.

This clonotype was observed a handful of times. This chain joins TRBV6-6 and TRBJ2-6; no reliable D call. Trimming cost V 1 base and J 0 bases, with 4 bases left between them. The CDR3 has 15 amino acids. The germline V gene has CDR1 MNHNY and CDR2 SVGAGI (reference sequence). CDR3 sequence: CASSYFSSGANVLTF. The CDR3 DNA follows: TGTGCCAGCAGTTACTTCTCCTCTGGGGCCAACGTCCTGACTTTC.

This clonotype came up a few times. The chain carries TRBV20-1 and TRBJ2-4, with D perhaps TRBD2 (6 bases). This CDR3 spans 15 amino acids. Deletions cut 7 bases from V and 6 bases from J, with 22 bases between. The V gene's germline CDR1 is DFQATT and CDR2 SNEGSKA (reference sequence). CDR3 protein: CSVARSSGGRNIQYF. The CDR3 bases are TGCAGTGTAGCCCGGAGCTCCGGGGGAAGAAACATTCAGTACTTC.

The sample holds many counts of this clonotype. The chain combines TRBV28 with TRBJ1-5; 10 positions match TRBD1. The CDR3 loop spans 17 amino acids. The ends lost 6 bases at V and 0 bases at J; junction bases unmatched: 8. CDR1 and CDR2 from the germline V gene are MDHEN and SYDVKM. The CDR3, as DNA: TGTGCCAGCAGCCCTGGGACAGGGGCGAATAGCAATCAGCCCCAGCATTTT. Its protein product is CASSPGTGANSNQPQHF.

The J gene is TRBJ2-5, the V gene TRBV5-1; D is possibly TRBD2 (6 bases). The CDR3 totals 15 residues. Trimming pared 0 bases from V and 4 bases from J, leaving 13 bases between. The germline CDR1 and CDR2 sequences are SGHRS and YFSETQ. This chain's CDR3 is CASSLGSGGTETQYF. The CDR3 DNA reads as TGCGCCAGCAGCTTGGGGTCCGGGGGTACAGAGACCCAGTACTTC. Full variable domain (remainder filled in from reference TRBV5-1 and TRBJ2-5): KAGVTQTPRYLIKTRGQQVTLSCSPISGHRSVSWYQQTPGQGLQFLFEYFSETQRNKGNFPGRFSGRQFSNSRSEMNVSTLELGDSALYLCASSLGSGGTETQYFGPGTRLLVL.

The V and J genes are TRBV20-1 and TRBJ1-5; 8 bases line up with TRBD1. V shed 0 bases and J 3 bases; nucleotides not matched to a gene: 4. CDR1 is DFQATT, CDR2 SNEGSKA, per germline (reference sequence). The CDR3 extends over 15 amino acids. CDR3 nucleotides: TGCAGTGCTAGAGAAACAGGGGGTCCCAATCAGCCCCAGCATTTT. Protein sequence: CSARETGGPNQPQHF.

This chain links TRBV12-3 or TRBV12-4 with TRBJ1-1; no clear D. Trimming removed 6 bases at V and 0 bases at J, with 11 bases between. This CDR3 comprises 14 residues. DNA for the CDR3: TGTGCCAGCAGCTTTGCCGGTTTGAACACTGAAGCTTTCTTT. It codes for CASSFAGLNTEAFF.

This chain connects TRBV2 to TRBJ2-2; tentatively, D is TRBD1 (5 bases). The V gene's germline CDR1 is SNHLY and CDR2 FYNNEI. The length of the CDR3 is 12 residues. Trimming removed 8 bases at V and 5 bases at J, with 9 bases between. The CDR3 spells CASGQETGELFF. CDR3 bases: TGTGCCAGCGGACAAGAAACCGGGGAGCTGTTTTTT. The full variable domain, completed using reference TRBV2 and TRBJ2-2, is EPEVTQTPSHQVTQMGQEVILRCVPISNHLYFYWYRQILGQKVEFLVSFYNNEISEKSEIFDDQFSVERPDGSNFTLKIRSTKLEDSAMYFCASGQETGELFFGEGSRLTVL.

The V and J genes are TRBV24-1 and TRBJ2-1; the match to TRBD2 covers 7 bases. The CDR3 has 15 residues. Germline lookup yields CDR1 KGHDR and CDR2 SFDVKD. Trimming cost V 4 bases and J 4 bases; bases outside gene matches: 6. The CDR3 DNA reads TGTGCCACCAGTGACCCGGGGGGATCTTACAATGAGCAGTTCTTC. Translating gives CATSDPGGSYNEQFF.

This clonotype has at least ten counts. The chain joins TRBV12-5 to TRBJ1-1; 7 bases line up with TRBD1. The length of the CDR3 is 14 residues. Unmatched junction bases numbered 8, after V lost 4 bases and J lost 6 bases. CDR1 and CDR2 (germline): LGHNT, FRNRAP. CDR3 sequence reads: CASGSLTGAPEAFF. As DNA, the CDR3 is TGTGCTAGTGGTTCCCTAACAGGGGCCCCTGAAGCTTTCTTT.

The sample holds many counts of this clonotype. The V call is TRBV6-5, the J call TRBJ1-2, with 7 bases aligning to TRBD1. The CDR3 spans 17 residues. After removal of 5 bases from V and 5 bases from J, the junction contained 17 bases not matched to a gene. CDR1 MNHEY and CDR2 SVGAGI come from the germline V gene. CDR3 protein: CASSPTLYPGQRYGYTF. The DNA of the CDR3 is TGTGCCAGCAGTCCAACCCTATATCCGGGACAGCGGTATGGCTACACCTTC.

V is TRBV6-6 and J is TRBJ2-2; no clear D gene. Germline V gives CDR1 MNHNY, CDR2 SVGAGI (reference sequence). The CDR3 contains 13 residues. The V and J ends lost 0 bases and 9 bases respectively, with 8 bases between them. The CDR3 protein is CASSYSEGWELFF. The CDR3 DNA is TGTGCCAGCAGTTACTCGGAAGGATGGGAGCTGTTTTTT.

The chain links TRBV9 to TRBJ1-1; TRBD1 aligns across 8 bases. The CDR3 has 15 residues. V lost 0 bases, J lost 8 bases, and 9 bases stayed unmatched. CDR1 is SGDLS and CDR2 is YYNGEE in the germline V gene. The CDR3 DNA reads as TGTGCCAGCAGCGTAGATAACAGGGGGGCTGACGAAGCTTTCTTT. As protein: CASSVDNRGADEAFF.

The chain uses TRBV20-1 and TRBJ2-5; D possibly matches TRBD1 or TRBD2 (5 bases each). V lost 7 bases and J 4 bases, leaving 10 bases between the germline ends. Germline-derived CDR1 and CDR2 are DFQATT and SNEGSKA (reference sequence). This CDR3 has 11 residues. As DNA, the CDR3 is TGCAGTGTTGAGGGGTTAGAGACCCAGTACTTC. It yields the protein CSVEGLETQYF.

This clonotype was observed many times. The chain couples TRBV3-1 to TRBJ2-1, with unresolved D. V was cut by 0 bases and J by 10 bases, with 10 bases left in between. CDR3 length: 13 amino acids. Germline V gene lookup returns CDR1 LGHDT and CDR2 YNNKEL (reference sequence). The CDR3 sequence: CASSQESKDEQFF. The DNA of the CDR3 is TGTGCCAGCAGCCAAGAGTCGAAGGACGAGCAGTTCTTC.

A few counts support this clonotype. The V gene is TRBV11-2, the J gene TRBJ1-3; D may be TRBD1 (5 bases). Germline V CDR1 and CDR2: SGHAT, FQNNGV. There are 16 residues in the CDR3. The V gene lost 5 bases and the J gene lost 2 bases, with 16 bases spanning the gap. The CDR3 region has the DNA TGTGCCAGCAGCCGAATCGGGGGTCTGGCTGGAAACACCATATATTTT. It encodes CASSRIGGLAGNTIYF.

V gene TRBV6-6 combines with J gene TRBJ2-1, with 11 nucleotides matching TRBD1. The ends lost 4 bases at V and 8 bases at J; junction bases unmatched: 10. The CDR3 consists of 16 residues. The germline CDR1 and CDR2 sequences are MNHNY and SVGAGI (reference sequence). The CDR3 protein is CASSSSGTGGLYEQFF. The CDR3 DNA reads as TGTGCCAGCAGTTCATCCGGGACAGGGGGATTGTATGAGCAGTTCTTC.